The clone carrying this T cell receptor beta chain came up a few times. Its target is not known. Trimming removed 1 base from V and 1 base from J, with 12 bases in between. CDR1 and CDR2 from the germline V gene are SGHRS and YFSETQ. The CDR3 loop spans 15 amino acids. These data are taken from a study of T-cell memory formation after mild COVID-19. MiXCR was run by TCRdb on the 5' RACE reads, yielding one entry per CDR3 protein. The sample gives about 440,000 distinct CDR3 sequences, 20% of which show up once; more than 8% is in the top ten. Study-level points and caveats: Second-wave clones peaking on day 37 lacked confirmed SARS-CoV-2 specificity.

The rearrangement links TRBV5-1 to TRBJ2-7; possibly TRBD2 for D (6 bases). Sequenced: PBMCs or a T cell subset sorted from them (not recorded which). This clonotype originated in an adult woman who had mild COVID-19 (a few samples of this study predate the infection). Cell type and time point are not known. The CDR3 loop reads CASSLYQGGSYEQYF. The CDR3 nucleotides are TGCGCCAGCAGCTTGTACCAGGGAGGTTCCTACGAGCAGTACTTC.